This passage covers 26 T cell receptor beta chains from one sample sequenced in a study of T cells in Graves' hyperthyroidism and ophthalmopathy (dated 2019 in TCRdb). The library was built by means of multiplex PCR. Sequencing took place on an Illumina HiSeq 2000. Amplification of TCR beta CDR3 regions was carried out from RNA transcripts. The first round of RT-PCR for the TCR CDR3 was performed with the HTBI primer set and the Qiagen OneStep RT-PCR kit. The public reads were reprocessed in TCRdb via fastp at Q25 and MiXCR, keeping in-frame beta chains. Each CDR3 protein appears once, grouped with its most common genes and DNA. Counted in this sample were nearly 600,000 distinct CDR3 sequences; roughly 13% of them appeared once. Of the sample, roughly 6.2% falls within the top ten clones. Material for sequencing was blood. These receptors originate from a woman under 40 with Graves' hyperthyroidism that later progressed to Graves' ophthalmopathy.

For this clonotype: This may stem from a read error, because a much larger clone lies one nucleotide away. The chain carries TRBV11-2 and TRBJ2-2; 7 bases agree with TRBD1. Germline V gene data show CDR1 as SGHAT and CDR2 as FQNNGV. Losses at the gene ends were 3 bases for V and 5 bases for J; bases not matched to a gene: 12. CDR3 size: 17 residues. CDR3 sequence: CASSLHRGPLGTGELFF. For the CDR3, the DNA is TGTGCCAGCAGCTTGCACAGGGGTCCCCTAGGAACCGGGGAGCTGTTTTTT.

This clonotype was observed at least ten times. The chain employs TRBV12-3 or TRBV12-4 and TRBJ2-7; D gene uncertain. The CDR3 consists of 13 residues. V lost 7 bases to trimming and J lost 6 bases, with 16 bases between them. The CDR3: CASTRQEGFEQYF. CDR3 DNA sequence: TGTGCCAGCACCCGGCAGGAAGGGTTCGAGCAGTACTTC.

This clonotype was detected a few times. The V call is TRBV2, the J call TRBJ1-1; D not certain. The V end was cut by 4 bases, the J end by 0 bases, with 9 bases between. The CDR3 covers 14 residues. Germline V lookup: CDR1 SNHLY, CDR2 FYNNEI. In nucleotides, the CDR3 is TGTGCCAGCAGTGGGCGGGTGTTGAACACTGAAGCTTTCTTT. Protein product: CASSGRVLNTEAFF.

This clonotype has a count of ten or more. The chain employs TRBV7-9 and TRBJ2-7, with unresolved D. CDR3 size: 14 residues. Deletions cut 0 bases from V and 3 bases from J, with 9 bases between. Per germline, CDR1 SEHNR and CDR2 FQNEAQ (reference sequence). CDR3 region: CASSLAAEDYEQYF. CDR3 DNA sequence: TGTGCCAGCAGCTTAGCAGCAGAGGACTACGAGCAGTACTTC.

J is TRBJ2-2 and V is TRBV29-1, with a tentative D call TRBD1 (5 bases). The V and J ends lost 7 bases and 2 bases respectively, with 17 bases between them. The length of the CDR3 is 15 residues. Germline lookup yields CDR1 SQVTM and CDR2 ANQGSEA. In DNA, the CDR3 is TGCAGCGCTGGGCTGGGGCAGGACAACACCGGGGAGCTGTTTTTT. Protein product: CSAGLGQDNTGELFF.

This clonotype has a count of ten or more. V is TRBV30 and J is TRBJ1-1; D perhaps matches TRBD1 (6 bases). The germline V and J ends were trimmed by 4 bases and 6 bases, with 12 bases remaining between them. CDR1 and CDR2 from the germline V gene are GTSNPN and SVGIG (reference sequence). The CDR3 has 12 residues. The CDR3 DNA sequence: TGTGCCTGGAAAGAACAGGGCCCTGAAGCTTTCTTT. Protein: CAWKEQGPEAFF. The entire variable domain, with the rest obtained from reference TRBV30 and TRBJ1-1, is as follows: SQTIHQWPATLVQPVGSPLSLECTVEGTSNPNLYWYRQAAGRGLQLLFYSVGIGQISSEVPQNLSASRPQDRQFILSSKKLLLSDSGFYLCAWKEQGPEAFFGQGTRLTVV.

There are a few counts of this clonotype. J is TRBJ2-2 and V is TRBV6-4; D call uncertain. The CDR3 is 15 residues long. Germline-derived CDR1 and CDR2 are MRHNA and SNTAGT. V lost 0 bases, J lost 3 bases, and 8 bases lay in between. This chain's CDR3 is CASSDSSSDTGELFF. The CDR3, as DNA: TGTGCCAGCAGTGACTCGAGTTCGGACACCGGGGAGCTGTTTTTT.

The rearrangement links TRBV6-1 to TRBJ2-1, with 11 bases lining up with TRBD1. The V and J ends lost 6 bases and 9 bases, in that order; junction bases with no gene match: 13. There are 16 residues in the CDR3. The V gene's germline CDR1 is MNHNS and CDR2 SASEGT. This chain's CDR3 is CASSRVPRDRGGEQFF. CDR3 DNA: TGTGCCAGCAGCCGCGTACCCCGGGACAGGGGGGGTGAGCAGTTCTTC.

This clonotype showed up many times. The J gene is TRBJ2-7, the V gene TRBV20-1, with 9 bases identical to TRBD2. The CDR3 contains 16 residues. Germline V lookup: CDR1 DFQATT, CDR2 SNEGSKA (reference sequence). The junction had 10 bases not matched to a gene; V was cut back by 0 bases and J by 4 bases. The CDR3 coding sequence is TGCAGTGCTAGAGATCCTGGGGTAGCGGGAGTGTACGAGCAGTACTTC. Protein: CSARDPGVAGVYEQYF.

For this clonotype: One end of the junction varies from germline; a read error may be responsible. V usage is TRBV18 and J usage is TRBJ2-5; D uncertain. Per the germline V gene, CDR1 is KGHSH and CDR2 is LQKENI. This CDR3 is built from 13 residues. The CDR3 region is CASPPRRGETQYF. The CDR3 region has the DNA TGTGCCAGCCCACCACGTAGAGGAGAGACCCAGTACTTC.

This clonotype was recorded a few times. This chain links TRBV5-4 with TRBJ2-1, with 10 bases fitting TRBD2. Germline assignment: CDR1 SGHNT and CDR2 YYREEE (reference sequence). With 5 bases clipped from V and 6 bases from J, the junction kept 11 bases outside the gene matches. This CDR3 has 16 amino acids. In DNA form, the CDR3 reads TGTGCCAGCAGTCTAAGCGGGAGGGCGAATTCCAATGAGCAGTTCTTC. It specifies CASSLSGRANSNEQFF. The whole variable domain, remainder taken from reference TRBV5-4 and TRBJ2-1, is ETGVTQSPTHLIKTRGQQVTLRCSSQSGHNTVSWYQQALGQGPQFIFQYYREEENGRGNFPPRFSGLQFPNYSSELNVNALELDDSALYLCASSLSGRANSNEQFFGPGTRLTVL.

This clonotype was seen a handful of times. V is TRBV7-9 and J is TRBJ1-5, with D uncertain. Per the germline V gene, CDR1 is SEHNR and CDR2 is FQNEAQ (reference sequence). The V gene lost 3 bases and the J gene lost 2 bases, with 11 bases spanning the gap. The length of the CDR3 is 15 residues. The CDR3 sequence is CASSLSGKGNQPQHF. CDR3 bases: TGTGCCAGCAGCTTGTCGGGGAAGGGCAATCAGCCCCAGCATTTT.

The rearrangement joins TRBV7-9 to TRBJ2-5; no definite D call. V was shortened by 0 bases and J by 7 bases, with 6 bases between the two germline ends. CDR1 is SEHNR, CDR2 FQNEAQ, per germline (reference sequence). The CDR3 is made up of 12 amino acids. CDR3 in amino acids: CASSLAEGTQYF. The CDR3 DNA is TGTGCCAGCAGCTTAGCTGAAGGGACCCAGTACTTC.

The rearrangement joins TRBV18 to TRBJ1-1; D perhaps matches TRBD1 (6 bases). Looked up from germline, CDR1 is KGHSH and CDR2 is LQKENI. V was trimmed by 6 bases and J by 1 base, leaving 12 bases between them. The CDR3 is 14 amino acids. DNA for the CDR3: TGTGCCAGCTCCGGGGGGGCCCCGAACACTGAAGCTTTCTTT. Its protein is CASSGGAPNTEAFF.

This clonotype was detected a few times. The junction does not match germline at one end; this may be a read error. The rearrangement links TRBV7-7 to TRBJ2-7, with 7 bases identical to TRBD2. This CDR3 is built from 14 residues. Germline V gene lookup returns CDR1 SSHAT and CDR2 FNYEAQ (reference sequence). This chain's CDR3 is CASSLGRETYEQYF. Written as DNA, the CDR3 is TGTGCTAGCAGCCTAGGGCGGGAGACGTACGAGCAGTACTTC. Full variable domain (rest looked up from reference TRBV7-7 and TRBJ2-7): GAGVSQSPRYKVTKRGQDVTLRCDPISSHATLYWYQQALGQGPEFLTYFNYEAQPDKSGLPSDRFSAERPEGSISTLTIQRTEQRDSAMYRCASSLGRETYEQYFGPGTRLTVT.

At least ten counts were recorded for this clonotype. The gene calls are TRBV6-1 and TRBJ1-3, with 8 bases lining up with TRBD1. The germline V gene has CDR1 MNHNS and CDR2 SASEGT. With 5 bases clipped from V and 4 bases from J, the junction kept 10 bases outside the gene matches. The CDR3 runs to 16 residues. CDR3 coding DNA: TGTGCCAGCAGTCCGACAGGGGCCAGGACCGGAAACACCATATATTTT. Translation gives CASSPTGARTGNTIYF.

The sample holds many counts of this clonotype. This rearrangement joins TRBV11-3 to TRBJ1-1; D remains ambiguous. The V end lost 6 bases, the J end lost 4 bases, and 12 bases lay between the germline ends. Germline CDR1 and CDR2: SGHNT and YENEEA. This CDR3 has 13 amino acids. CDR3 in amino acids: CASRPDWSTEAFF. Here the CDR3 DNA reads TGTGCCAGCAGACCCGATTGGAGCACTGAAGCTTTCTTT.

The rearrangement links TRBV7-9 to TRBJ2-1, with 8 nucleotides matching TRBD2. Germline V lookup: CDR1 SEHNR, CDR2 FQNEAQ (reference sequence). This CDR3 has 14 amino acids. Trimming at V came to 5 bases and at J to 2 bases, leaving 2 bases not matched to a gene. The CDR3 is CASSRLATYNEQFF. CDR3 sequence (DNA): TGTGCCAGCAGCCGACTAGCGACCTACAATGAGCAGTTCTTC.

The rearrangement uses TRBV15 and TRBJ1-1; TRBD1 matches 7 bases. V lost 0 bases, J lost 8 bases, and 6 bases stayed unmatched. CDR1 and CDR2 (germline): LNHNV, YYDKDF (reference sequence). This CDR3 comprises 14 residues. CDR3 in amino acids: CATSRDLGTVEAFF. CDR3 coding DNA: TGTGCCACCAGCAGAGATCTCGGGACAGTAGAAGCTTTCTTT.

This clonotype was recorded at least ten times. The J gene is TRBJ1-5, the V gene TRBV10-3; D gene uncertain. The germline V and J ends were trimmed by 6 bases and 11 bases, with 17 bases remaining between them. The germline CDR1 and CDR2 sequences are ENHRY and SYGVKD. This CDR3 comprises 13 residues. The CDR3 DNA follows: TGTGCCATCAGGCGGGAGCCCCCCGACTCCCAGCATTTT. This gives the protein CAIRREPPDSQHF.

This clonotype was picked up many times. The chain is built from TRBV7-2 and TRBJ2-5, with D unclear. The germline V gene has CDR1 SGHTA and CDR2 FQGNSA. The germline V and J ends were trimmed by 6 bases and 5 bases, with 10 bases remaining between them. CDR3 length: 12 amino acids. CDR3 protein: CASRENEETQYF. The DNA for the CDR3 is TGTGCCAGCAGAGAAAACGAGGAGACCCAGTACTTC.

This clonotype was seen ten or more times. This chain links TRBV12-3 or TRBV12-4 with TRBJ2-1; the D is unclear. The CDR3 spans 13 residues. V shed 6 bases and J shed 9 bases, with 15 bases lying between them. The CDR3 region is CASSTNDRPEQFF. In nucleotides, the CDR3 is TGTGCCAGCAGCACTAACGACCGTCCTGAGCAGTTCTTC.

This clonotype came up many times. V and J are TRBV6-5 and TRBJ1-3; 8 bases line up with TRBD1. The CDR3 spans 17 residues. Germline-derived CDR1 and CDR2 are MNHEY and SVGAGI. The V gene end was trimmed by 4 bases and the J gene end by 2 bases; junction bases not matched to a gene: 10. The CDR3 is CASSSSRTGTTGNTIYF. CDR3 sequence (DNA): TGTGCCAGCAGTTCCTCGAGGACAGGGACTACTGGAAACACCATATATTTT.

This clonotype was detected only a few times. The chain has TRBV5-1 and TRBJ2-7; D is possibly TRBD1 or TRBD2 (6 bases each). CDR1 and CDR2 from the germline V gene are SGHRS and YFSETQ. The length of the CDR3 is 16 residues. V was cut by 2 bases and J by 1 base, with 16 bases left in between. Written as DNA, the CDR3 is TGCGCCAGCAGCTTTGGGGGGACAATCCCGTCCTACGAGCAGTACTTC. This translates into CASSFGGTIPSYEQYF.

The chain has TRBV19 and TRBJ1-5; D uncertain. The germline gives CDR1 LNHDA, CDR2 SQIVND (reference sequence). Between the trimmed V and J ends, which lost 1 base and 5 bases, there was a span of 6 bases. This CDR3 is built from 13 residues. The CDR3 DNA reads as TGTGCCAGTAGTATAGGAAGGGATCAGCCCCAGCATTTT. Protein: CASSIGRDQPQHF.

At least ten counts were recorded for this clonotype. The rearrangement uses TRBV7-9 and TRBJ2-1; a possible D gene is TRBD1 (8 bases). CDR3 length equals 15 residues. Germline assignment: CDR1 SEHNR and CDR2 FQNEAQ (reference sequence). V shed 5 bases and J shed 4 bases, with 15 bases lying between them. The CDR3 bases are TGTGCCAGCAGCCAACAGGGGGGGTCGTACAATGAGCAGTTCTTC. This sequence encodes CASSQQGGSYNEQFF.